This entry lists 23 T cell receptor beta chains sequenced from one sample in a study of control samples from healthy donors and cancer patients. Here immunoSEQ multiplex PCR was the method, and the copy in TCRdb shows in-frame clones only, minus some. The sample lists over 70,000 clones; around nine tenths were seen once. Sequencing input: PBMCs. The source is a woman in her forties or fifties with colorectal cancer.

The genes are TRBV27 and TRBJ2-2, with no clear D. Germline V lookup: CDR1 MNHEY, CDR2 SMNVEV (reference sequence). The V gene lost 0 bases and the J gene lost 4 bases, with 6 bases spanning the gap. This CDR3 spans 14 amino acids. CDR3 region: CASSLSVPTGELFF. As DNA, the CDR3 is TGTGCCAGCAGTTTATCGGTGCCCACCGGGGAGCTGTTTTTT.

By share, this clone counts as medium-sized. The V call is TRBV28, the J call TRBJ2-5; D call uncertain. Germline V CDR1 and CDR2: MDHEN, SYDVKM. This CDR3 contains 15 residues. Trimming left V 5 bases short and J 2 bases short, with 15 bases between. CDR3 bases: TGTGCCAGCAGTCCGATGACAAATACGCAAGAGACCCAGTACTTC. Translation: CASSPMTNTQETQYF.

About this clone itself: Other DNA sequences in the sample encode the same CDR3. This chain connects TRBV5-1 to TRBJ1-2, with D maybe TRBD1 (6 bases). Trimming cost V 4 bases and J 4 bases, with 11 bases left between them. The CDR3 spans 13 residues. Looked up from germline, CDR1 is SGHRS and CDR2 is YFSETQ. CDR3 sequence reads: CASSPGQPYGYTF. The CDR3 DNA reads TGCGCCAGCAGCCCAGGACAGCCCTATGGCTACACCTTC.

The gene calls are TRBV7-2 and TRBJ2-5, with 12 bases identical to TRBD2. Looked up from germline, CDR1 is SGHTA and CDR2 is FQGNSA. Unmatched junction bases numbered 6, after V lost 5 bases and J lost 5 bases. CDR3 length: 15 amino acids. The CDR3 is CASSPLAGGRETQYF. The CDR3 region has the DNA TGTGCCAGCAGCCCCCTAGCGGGGGGGAGGGAGACCCAGTACTTC.

J is TRBJ2-1 and V is TRBV28; tentatively, D is TRBD2 (5 bases). The CDR3 covers 14 residues. Trimming removed 3 bases from V and 9 bases from J, with 15 bases in between. Germline lookup yields CDR1 MDHEN and CDR2 SYDVKM. CDR3 amino acids: CASSFKTGGLEQFF. In DNA form, the CDR3 reads TGTGCCAGCAGTTTTAAGACCGGCGGACTTGAGCAGTTCTTC. Filled out from reference TRBV28 and TRBJ2-1, the complete variable domain reads DVKVTQSSRYLVKRTGEKVFLECVQDMDHENMFWYRQDPGLGLRLIYFSYDVKMKEKGDIPEGYSVSREKKERFSLILESASTNQTSMYLCASSFKTGGLEQFFGPGTRLTVL.

V gene TRBV5-5 combines with J gene TRBJ2-7, with 8 bases fitting TRBD1. The CDR3 is 15 residues long. Per the germline V gene, CDR1 is SGHKS and CDR2 is YYEKEE (reference sequence). The trim removed 6 bases at V and 3 bases at J, leaving 11 bases unmatched. Written as DNA, the CDR3 is TGTGCCAGCACCCGGGGGACAGGATCCGACTACGAGCAGTACGTC. Translation: CASTRGTGSDYEQYV.

The rearrangement links TRBV9 to TRBJ1-2; D might be TRBD1 (5 bases). The germline V gene encodes CDR1 SGDLS and CDR2 YYNGEE. V was clipped by 4 bases and J by 4 bases, with 17 bases between them. CDR3 length: 15 amino acids. The CDR3 loop is CASSSSHPGGYGYTF. CDR3 nucleotides: TGTGCCAGCAGCTCGAGCCACCCCGGGGGCTATGGCTACACCTTC.

The chain uses TRBV11-1 and TRBJ2-2, with D possibly TRBD2 on 7 matching bases. The CDR3 spans 15 residues. Per the germline V gene, CDR1 is SGHAT and CDR2 is FQDESV (reference sequence). V lost 6 bases to trimming and J lost 5 bases, with 16 bases between them. CDR3 loop: CASSGGAGWTGELFF. The CDR3 DNA follows: TGTGCCAGCAGTGGGGGGGCAGGATGGACCGGGGAGCTGTTTTTT.

The chain joins TRBV6-1 to TRBJ1-2, with TRBD1 as a possible D gene (5 bases). This CDR3 comprises 14 residues. Germline V gene sequence: CDR1 MNHNS, CDR2 SASEGT. V lost 1 base and J lost 4, with 10 bases in between. The CDR3 region is CASSEVEGLYGYTF. The DNA of the CDR3 is TGTGCCAGCAGTGAAGTCGAGGGACTCTATGGCTACACCTTC.

The chain is built from TRBV6-5 and TRBJ1-5, with 7 bases aligning to TRBD1. Per the germline V gene, CDR1 is MNHEY and CDR2 is SVGAGI. This CDR3 has 15 amino acids. V lost 5 bases and J lost 3; bases outside the gene matches: 7. The DNA for the CDR3 is TGTGCCAGCAGTCCCCGGGACAGCAACAATCAGCCCCAGCATTTT. This gives the protein CASSPRDSNNQPQHF.

The V and J genes are TRBV18 and TRBJ2-1; 9 bases match TRBD1. The germline V gene encodes CDR1 KGHSH and CDR2 LQKENI. J was trimmed by 3 bases and V by 3 bases; bases with no gene match: 3. This CDR3 is 15 amino acids long. CDR3 protein: CASSPGQGGYNEQFF. CDR3 bases: TGTGCCAGCTCACCGGGACAGGGAGGCTACAATGAGCAGTTCTTC.

The rearrangement joins TRBV5-6 to TRBJ2-3; a possible D gene is TRBD1 (5 bases). V was shortened by 5 bases and J by 9 bases, with 13 bases between the two germline ends. Germline CDR1 reads SGHDT; CDR2 reads YYEEEE. CDR3 size: 12 residues. The CDR3 nucleotides read TGTGCCAGCAGTCCAAGGGGCATAACGCAGTATTTT. Translation gives CASSPRGITQYF.

The chain couples TRBV12-5 to TRBJ2-5; 9 positions match TRBD1. CDR1 and CDR2 (germline): LGHNT, FRNRAP. The V and J ends lost 4 bases and 2 bases, in that order; junction bases with no gene match: 5. The length of the CDR3 is 15 residues. The CDR3 nucleotides read TGTGCTAGTGGTTCGGGACAGGGCGCACAAGAGACCCAGTACTTC. As protein: CASGSGQGAQETQYF.

The V gene is TRBV19, the J gene TRBJ2-2; D assignment may be TRBD1 or TRBD2 (6 bases each). CDR3 length equals 16 residues. Looked up from germline, CDR1 is LNHDA and CDR2 is SQIVND (reference sequence). Trimming left V 5 bases short and J 7 bases short, with 20 bases between. For the CDR3, the DNA is TGTGCCAGTAGTTCAAGTGGACGGGGGCGCGGCGGGGAGCTGTTTTTT. Amino acid sequence: CASSSSGRGRGGELFF.

The chain employs TRBV10-3 and TRBJ2-3; D may be TRBD2 (6 bases). Germline CDR1 reads ENHRY; CDR2 reads SYGVKD. V was cut by 6 bases and J by 2 bases, with 9 bases left in between. CDR3 size: 13 residues. CDR3 sequence reads: CAIRGTATDTQYF. CDR3 DNA: TGTGCCATCAGGGGGACTGCCACAGATACGCAGTATTTT.

This sequence joins TRBV9 and TRBJ2-5, with 11 bases that match TRBD2. Germline V gene lookup returns CDR1 SGDLS and CDR2 YYNGEE. Losses at the gene ends were 3 bases for V and 5 bases for J; bases not matched to a gene: 12. The CDR3 loop spans 17 amino acids. The CDR3 bases are TGTGCCAGCAGCGGCAAGGGACTAGCGGCCCCCGGGGAGACCCAGTACTTC. It encodes CASSGKGLAAPGETQYF.

V usage is TRBV6-2 or TRBV6-3 and J usage is TRBJ2-6; TRBD1 is a possible D gene (6 bases). Trimming cost V 5 bases and J 0 bases, with 11 bases left between them. This CDR3 is built from 16 residues. Per germline, CDR1 MNHEY and CDR2 SVGEGT. This chain's CDR3 is CASSPTGTSGANVLTF. The CDR3 DNA is TGTGCCAGCAGTCCAACAGGGACCTCTGGGGCCAACGTCCTGACTTTC.

The CDR3 sequence is CASSTNFGSEGYTF. The DNA for the CDR3 is TGTGCCAGCAGTACGAACTTCGGGAGTGAGGGCTACACCTTC. The chain is built from TRBV6-4 and TRBJ1-2; D remains ambiguous. Germline V gene data show CDR1 as MRHNA and CDR2 as SNTAGT. There are 14 residues in the CDR3. Trimming pared 5 bases from V and 8 bases from J, leaving 18 bases between.

This clone was counted once. The CDR3 loop is CASSSPQTLGLNIQYF. The CDR3 DNA follows: TGTGCCAGCAGCTCGCCCCAGACTTTAGGACTAAACATTCAGTACTTC. The J gene is TRBJ2-4, the V gene TRBV7-2; D might be TRBD2 (5 bases). V dropped 4 bases and J dropped 6 bases, with 19 bases sitting between them. Germline V gives CDR1 SGHTA, CDR2 FQGNSA. The CDR3 covers 16 residues. The full variable domain, with the rest looked up from reference TRBV7-2 and TRBJ2-4, is GAGVSQSPSNKVTEKGKDVELRCDPISGHTALYWYRQSLGQGLEFLIYFQGNSAPDKSGLPSDRFSAERTGGSVSTLTIQRTQQEDSAVYLCASSSPQTLGLNIQYFGAGTRLSVL.

This sequence joins TRBV6-1 and TRBJ1-5, with D perhaps TRBD1 (6 bases). Germline assignment: CDR1 MNHNS and CDR2 SASEGT. V was clipped by 2 bases and J by 9 bases, with 14 bases between them. The CDR3 sequence is 14 residues long. CDR3 residues: CASSEIRGGGPQHF. For the CDR3, the DNA is TGTGCCAGCAGTGAAATCAGGGGCGGGGGGCCCCAGCATTTT.

This chain joins TRBV7-2 and TRBJ2-5; D uncertain. Germline values: CDR1 SGHTA, CDR2 FQGNSA. This CDR3 has 14 amino acids. The V end was cut by 4 bases, the J end by 2 bases, with 11 bases between. In nucleotides, the CDR3 is TGTGCCAGCAGCTCGGTGGGGATTCAAGAGACCCAGTACTTC. Protein sequence: CASSSVGIQETQYF.

The J gene is TRBJ2-5, the V gene TRBV7-2, with 7 bases fitting TRBD2. CDR3 size: 14 residues. Germline CDR1 reads SGHTA; CDR2 reads FQGNSA. With V trimmed by 1 base and J by 5 bases, 4 bases remained unmatched. The CDR3, as DNA: TGTGCCAGCAGCTTAGACCAGCGGGGTGAGACCCAGTACTTC. Amino acid sequence: CASSLDQRGETQYF.

The V and J genes are TRBV4-1 and TRBJ2-3, with a tentative D call TRBD2 (5 bases). The length of the CDR3 is 16 residues. Trimming removed 0 bases from V and 2 bases from J, with 12 bases in between. CDR1 MGHRA and CDR2 YSYEKL come from the germline V gene. For the CDR3, the DNA is TGCGCCAGCAGCCAAGATTGGCTAGCCCTCACAGATACGCAGTATTTT. Protein sequence: CASSQDWLALTDTQYF.